The 22 T cell receptor beta chains below all came from one sample that was sequenced in a study of shared clonotypes between healthy human individuals. Assay used: immunoSEQ multiplex PCR; TCRdb lists only in-frame clones, some missing. In the table there are roughly 2,000,000 clones, 90% to 95% of which are singletons. Naive CD8 cells lacked CD45RO and underwent positive selection for CCR7, leaving out terminally differentiated effector memory CD45RA+ cells. Sequencing used naive CD8+ T cells from PBMCs. Receptors were obtained from a young man in good health. Some clones in this sample may be carry-over from other donors' samples.

This chain joins TRBV19 and TRBJ2-3; the match to TRBD2 covers 7 bases. The CDR3 sequence is 15 residues long. V was pared by 4 bases and J by 2 bases, with 6 bases of the junction left unmatched. In germline, CDR1 is LNHDA, CDR2 SQIVND (reference sequence). The CDR3 spells CASSTDAGVTDTQYF. CDR3 in DNA: TGTGCCAGTAGTACAGACGCGGGAGTCACAGATACGCAGTATTTT.

Concerning this clone: Other DNA variants within this sample encode the same CDR3. The chain uses TRBV5-1 and TRBJ2-7, with D possibly matching TRBD1 (6 bases). The ends were cut back, 1 base at V and 4 bases at J, with 6 bases in the middle. The CDR3 runs 12 residues. Germline V gene lookup returns CDR1 SGHRS and CDR2 YFSETQ. This CDR3 is CASSLTGYEQYF. The DNA for the CDR3 is TGCGCCAGCAGCTTGACAGGGTACGAGCAGTACTTC.

CDR3 residues: CASSGPWDGRGNYGYTF. The CDR3 region has the DNA TGTGCCAGCAGTGGACCTTGGGACGGGAGAGGGAACTATGGCTACACCTTC. V and J are TRBV28 and TRBJ1-2; D is perhaps TRBD1 (5 bases). The length of the CDR3 is 17 residues. The germline CDR1 and CDR2 sequences are MDHEN and SYDVKM. Trimming removed 5 bases from V and 2 bases from J, with 21 bases in between.

The chain employs TRBV7-8 and TRBJ1-2; D gene unclear. The CDR3 contains 12 residues. Trimming removed 5 bases at V and 6 bases at J, with 10 bases between. In germline, CDR1 is SGHVS, CDR2 FQNEAQ. The chain's CDR3 is CASSPLDDGYTF. CDR3 nucleotides: TGTGCCAGCAGCCCCCTGGACGATGGCTACACCTTC.

The chain has TRBV5-1 and TRBJ1-2; no firm D call. V lost 3 bases, J lost 6 bases, and 18 bases lay in between. Germline CDR1 is SGHRS and CDR2 is YFSETQ. CDR3 length: 15 amino acids. CDR3 region: CASSSGFPPSHGYTF. Written as DNA, the CDR3 is TGCGCCAGCAGCTCCGGATTTCCTCCCTCCCATGGCTACACCTTC.

With respect to this clone: Distinct nucleotide sequences in the sample also encode this CDR3. J is TRBJ2-7 and V is TRBV14; D is perhaps TRBD1 or TRBD2 (5 bases each). The length of the CDR3 is 13 residues. The germline gives CDR1 SGHDN, CDR2 FVKESK. Trimming cost V 1 base and J 3 bases, with 7 bases left between them. Written as DNA, the CDR3 is TGTGCCAGCAGCCAAGGGGGGAGCTACGAGCAGTACTTC. Translating it yields CASSQGGSYEQYF.

V and J are TRBV9 and TRBJ2-7, with TRBD1 matching over 7 bases. V shed 1 base and J 3 bases; nucleotides not matched to a gene: 7. The germline CDR1 and CDR2 sequences are SGDLS and YYNGEE. This CDR3 spans 15 amino acids. In nucleotides, the CDR3 is TGTGCCAGCAGCGTACGACAGGGACCTTACTACGAGCAGTACTTC. It encodes CASSVRQGPYYEQYF.

The chain recombines TRBV4-2 with TRBJ1-1; tentatively, D is TRBD1 (5 bases). V gave up 11 bases and J gave up 7 bases, with 17 bases separating them. This CDR3 is 12 amino acids long. From germline, CDR1 is LGHNA and CDR2 YNFKEQ. For the CDR3, the DNA is TGTGCCGTAGGGACGGGGGGAGTTGAAGCTTTCTTT. This translates into CAVGTGGVEAFF.

Only one count was recorded for this clone. The chain has TRBV28 and TRBJ2-7; D may be TRBD1 or TRBD2 (6 bases each). CDR1 and CDR2 from the germline V gene are MDHEN and SYDVKM. The CDR3 is made up of 16 amino acids. The V end was cut by 1 base, the J end by 0 bases, with 13 bases between. The CDR3 sequence: CASSLLGGLSSYEQYF. DNA of the CDR3: TGTGCCAGCAGTTTATTGGGGGGCCTGAGCTCCTACGAGCAGTACTTC.

J is TRBJ1-2 and V is TRBV7-9; a possible D gene is TRBD1 (6 bases). Germline-derived CDR1 and CDR2 are SEHNR and FQNEAQ (reference sequence). CDR3 length: 15 residues. Trimming cost V 3 bases and J 2 bases, with 13 bases left between them. CDR3 sequence (DNA): TGTGCCAGCAGCTTGGTTGGGGGCTGGAACTATGGCTACACCTTC. Its protein is CASSLVGGWNYGYTF.

This chain joins TRBV11-2 and TRBJ1-1, with D possibly being TRBD1 (6 bases). Germline CDR1 is SGHAT and CDR2 is FQNNGV. The CDR3 contains 18 residues. V lost 1 base to trimming and J lost 3 bases, with 21 bases between them. As DNA, the CDR3 is TGTGCCAGCAGCTTAGGGGGTCGCATCGTTGGGGGGCACACTGAAGCTTTCTTT. This gives the protein CASSLGGRIVGGHTEAFF.

The V and J genes are TRBV27 and TRBJ2-1, with D possibly matching TRBD1 (6 bases). V lost 3 bases to trimming and J lost 6 bases, with 18 bases between them. This CDR3 is built from 16 residues. Germline assignment: CDR1 MNHEY and CDR2 SMNVEV (reference sequence). CDR3 sequence: CASSLLGAESVNEQFF. DNA for the CDR3: TGTGCCAGCAGTTTGCTGGGGGCAGAATCTGTCAATGAGCAGTTCTTC.

This clone appeared a single time. The chain is built from TRBV19 and TRBJ2-1; 8 bases align to TRBD2. J gave up 8 bases and V 6 bases, and 9 bases lay outside the gene matches. CDR1 LNHDA and CDR2 SQIVND come from the germline V gene (reference sequence). The CDR3 length is 14 residues. CDR3 nucleotides: TGTGCCAGTAGCTTGGGACTAGGGGGTTATGAGCAGTTCTTC. Its translation: CASSLGLGGYEQFF. Drawing the rest from reference TRBV19 and TRBJ2-1, the complete variable domain is DGGITQSPKYLFRKEGQNVTLSCEQNLNHDAMYWYRQDPGQGLRLIYYSQIVNDFQKGDIAEGYSVSREKKESFPLTVTSAQKNPTAFYLCASSLGLGGYEQFFGPGTRLTVL.

The chain is built from TRBV4-1 and TRBJ2-7; D perhaps matches TRBD1 (6 bases). The germline V gene encodes CDR1 MGHRA and CDR2 YSYEKL. V gave up 4 bases and J gave up 3 bases, with 16 bases separating them. This CDR3 comprises 15 residues. This CDR3 reads CASSPRDTALYEQYF. CDR3 nucleotide sequence: TGCGCCAGCAGCCCCCGGGACACGGCACTCTACGAGCAGTACTTC.

The J gene is TRBJ2-5, the V gene TRBV7-8; 8 bases fit TRBD1. Germline trimming cut 4 bases from V and 5 bases from J; bases unmatched to any gene: 12. Germline loops: CDR1 SGHVS, CDR2 FQNEAQ. The CDR3 totals 16 residues. The DNA of the CDR3 is TGTGCCAGCAGCTCCGGAACCAGGGGGCGTTGGGAGACCCAGTACTTC. Its protein product is CASSSGTRGRWETQYF.

This chain connects TRBV7-1 to TRBJ2-7; 10 nucleotides match TRBD2. Being an ORF, TRBV7-1 has a function that is uncertain. This CDR3 has 14 amino acids. The V and J ends lost 5 bases and 3 bases, in that order; junction bases with no gene match: 4. In nucleotides, the CDR3 is TGTGCCAGCAGCCCCGGGACTAGCGACTACGAGCAGTACTTC. Amino acids: CASSPGTSDYEQYF.

This clone was recorded only once. The sample contains more than one DNA sequence encoding this CDR3. The chain joins TRBV27 to TRBJ2-7; D gene ambiguous. CDR1 and CDR2 (germline): MNHEY, SMNVEV (reference sequence). CDR3 size: 14 residues. The V gene lost 8 bases and the J gene lost 0 bases, with 14 bases spanning the gap. This CDR3 is CASRDGSSSYEQYF. CDR3 sequence (DNA): TGTGCCAGCCGTGACGGTTCCAGCTCCTACGAGCAGTACTTC.

Worth noting for this clone: Other DNA sequences within the sample encode an identical CDR3. This sequence joins TRBV27 and TRBJ1-5, with 8 nucleotides matching TRBD1. The CDR3 extends over 13 amino acids. CDR1 and CDR2 from the germline V gene are MNHEY and SMNVEV (reference sequence). V lost 8 bases and J lost 7; bases outside the gene matches: 7. The CDR3 loop reads CASSDRVGQPQHF. The CDR3 region has the DNA TGTGCCAGCTCGGACAGGGTCGGCCAGCCCCAGCATTTT.

V is TRBV7-8 and J is TRBJ2-1; TRBD2 matches 8 bases. This CDR3 contains 16 residues. Germline V CDR1 and CDR2: SGHVS, FQNEAQ. Trimming at V came to 1 base and at J to 7 bases, leaving 9 bases not matched to a gene. The CDR3 nucleotides are TGTGCCAGCAGCTTAGGGCTAGCGGGTGCGGGGAATGAGCAGTTCTTC. This translates into CASSLGLAGAGNEQFF.

The rearrangement uses TRBV29-1 and TRBJ1-1; 9 bases match TRBD1. The ends lost 4 bases at V and 2 bases at J; junction bases unmatched: 11. This CDR3 comprises 16 residues. Germline V CDR1 and CDR2: SQVTM, ANQGSEA. DNA of the CDR3: TGCAGCGTTGGGACAGGGGCCGCCCAATCTAACACTGAAGCTTTCTTT. This gives the protein CSVGTGAAQSNTEAFF.

The V call is TRBV27, the J call TRBJ2-3, with TRBD2 identical over 10 bases. V shed 1 base and J 5 bases; nucleotides not matched to a gene: 3. The germline gives CDR1 MNHEY, CDR2 SMNVEV (reference sequence). This CDR3 contains 15 residues. This chain's CDR3 is CASSLFPSGRDTQYF. The CDR3 DNA sequence: TGTGCCAGCAGTTTATTTCCTAGCGGGAGAGATACGCAGTATTTT.

The V gene is TRBV19, the J gene TRBJ1-4; D might be TRBD1 (6 bases). Germline V CDR1 and CDR2: LNHDA, SQIVND (reference sequence). V was cut by 5 bases and J by 5 bases, with 15 bases left in between. This CDR3 spans 15 amino acids. The CDR3, as DNA: TGTGCCAGTAGTCCCCGGGAAGGGGGGAATGAAAAACTGTTTTTT. Residues: CASSPREGGNEKLFF. Combining the CDR3 with reference TRBV19 and TRBJ1-4 gives the whole variable domain DGGITQSPKYLFRKEGQNVTLSCEQNLNHDAMYWYRQDPGQGLRLIYYSQIVNDFQKGDIAEGYSVSREKKESFPLTVTSAQKNPTAFYLCASSPREGGNEKLFFGSGTQLSVL.